The entry below gives a single T cell receptor beta chain sequence along with its context. Seattle patients were enrolled during active infection and followed longitudinally. Germline CDR1 reads MNHEY; CDR2 reads SMNVEV (reference sequence). The CDR3 runs to 15 residues. The V gene lost 6 bases and the J gene lost 6 bases, with 20 bases spanning the gap. This sample was taken from a study of blood T cell repertoires in COVID-19. Study-wide context: T cells, B-cell-depleted T cells, or PBMCs supplied cDNA or gDNA.

The repertoire was sequenced with immunoSEQ multiplex PCR; TCRdb's copy has only in-frame clones and lacks some. The sample consists of tens of thousands of clones, roughly 87% of them appearing once. The chain combines TRBV27 with TRBJ1-2, with unresolved D. The specimen was peripheral blood. The sequence came from a man between 40 and 49 years old with COVID-19, enrolled during active disease. In nucleotides, the CDR3 is TGTGCCAGCAGCTCGTGGGGTTCTTGGAGGGATGGCTACACCTTC. Its translation is CASSSWGSWRDGYTF.